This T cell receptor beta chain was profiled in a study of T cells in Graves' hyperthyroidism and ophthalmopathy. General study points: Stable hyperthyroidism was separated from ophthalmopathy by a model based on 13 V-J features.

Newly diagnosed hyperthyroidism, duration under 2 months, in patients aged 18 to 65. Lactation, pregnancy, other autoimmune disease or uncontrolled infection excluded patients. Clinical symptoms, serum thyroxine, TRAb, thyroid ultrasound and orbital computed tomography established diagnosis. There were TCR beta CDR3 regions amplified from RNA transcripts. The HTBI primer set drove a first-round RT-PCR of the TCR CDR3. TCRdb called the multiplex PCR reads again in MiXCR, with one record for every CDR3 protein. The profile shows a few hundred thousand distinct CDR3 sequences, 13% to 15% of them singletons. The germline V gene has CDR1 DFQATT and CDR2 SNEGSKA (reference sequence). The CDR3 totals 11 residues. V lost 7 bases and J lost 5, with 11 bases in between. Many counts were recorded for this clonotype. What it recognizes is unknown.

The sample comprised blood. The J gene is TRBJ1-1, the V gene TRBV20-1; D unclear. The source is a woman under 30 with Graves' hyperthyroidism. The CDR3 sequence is CSVLFATEAFF. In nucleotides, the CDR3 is TGCAGTGTTCTTTTCGCGACTGAAGCTTTCTTT.